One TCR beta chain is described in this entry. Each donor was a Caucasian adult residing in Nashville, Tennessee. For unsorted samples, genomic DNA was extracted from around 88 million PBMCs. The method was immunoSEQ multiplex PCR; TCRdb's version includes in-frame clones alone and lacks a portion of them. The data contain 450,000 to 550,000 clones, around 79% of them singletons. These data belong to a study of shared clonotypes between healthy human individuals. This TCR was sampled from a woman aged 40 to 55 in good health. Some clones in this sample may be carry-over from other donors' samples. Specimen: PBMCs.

The CDR3 reads CASSPDVDSYYEQYF. CDR3 in DNA: TGCGCCAGCAGCCCCGACGTAGATAGTTACTACGAGCAGTACTTC. The chain joins TRBV4-1 to TRBJ2-7; D gene unclear. V was trimmed by 4 bases and J by 3 bases, leaving 16 bases between them. The CDR3 covers 15 residues. Per the germline V gene, CDR1 is MGHRA and CDR2 is YSYEKL.